A selection of T cell receptor beta chains follows, all from one sample in a study of CD8 T cells in ankylosing spondylitis. TCRdb processed the 5' RACE reads anew with MiXCR; each CDR3 protein has one entry. The sample holds 150,000 to 250,000 distinct CDR3 sequences, around 13% seen once. The sequencing input was blood, either unsorted or a sorted T cell fraction (not recorded which). The receptors stem from a male donor with ankylosing spondylitis or in good health (not recorded which). CDR3s include the opening cysteine and the closing phenylalanine or tryptophan. A D gene is named only where the DNA matches it firmly.

. TRBV27 CASSLPANTGELFF
. TRBV12-3/TRBV12-4 CASTRAGSNQPQHF
. TRBV6-1 CASSSFGQSSYNSPLHF
TRBD2 TRBV4-1 CASSQAPGLAGETQYF
. TRBV29-1 CSVRAGSPRYEQYF
TRBD2 TRBV10-1 CASSPLGLAGSYEQYF
. TRBV7-9 CASSSTGMSSYNEQFF
. TRBV2 CASKRGGDGYTF
TRBD1 TRBV3-1 CASSQERTGVYEQYF
. TRBV7-8 CASRDPGTDTQYF
. TRBV20-1 CSASDSSEQYF
TRBD2 TRBV3-1 CASSGLAGASTDTQYF
TRBD2 TRBV4-1 CASSAPLAGGDNEQFF
TRBD1 TRBV7-9 CASSPDRVGDYEQYF
TRBD1 TRBV27 CASSLLGSGGMTDTQYF
. TRBV20-1 CSARGADLSGANVLTF
. TRBV7-9 CASSLGGMNTEAFF
. TRBV30 CAWRSPTICVF
. TRBV27 CASSSPPRGNTEAFF
TRBD2 TRBV5-5 CASSGQPGLAGQQYF
TRBD2 TRBV19 CASSRSSGDYNEQFF
. TRBV6-5 CASSFRGLYYGYTF
. TRBV14 CASSQLASTGELFF
TRBD2 TRBV5-1 CASSLVRTSGGGDTQYF
. TRBV20-1 CSAYRRGTVNEQFF
TRBD2 TRBV12-3/TRBV12-4 CASSSTGTTYNEQFF
TRBD1 TRBV15 CATGTDLLNNEQFF
. TRBV18 CASSPTRVPF